Listed below are T cell receptor beta chains from one sample, sequenced in a study of beta chain features in type 1 diabetes. Using immunoSEQ multiplex PCR, the repertoire was profiled, and TCRdb retains in-frame clones only, with some absent. This sample has 120,000 or so clones, with about 18% found just once. Material: central memory CD4+ T cells from blood. These receptor sequences come from a man younger than 30 with type 1 diabetes. Both conserved end residues are part of each CDR3. A D gene is named only where the DNA matches it firmly. The size entry is marked missing in some rows and otherwise reads once, few, many or a size class.

v_call	clone_size	d_call	j_call	cdr3_nt	cdr3_aa
TRBV7-9	.	.	TRBJ2-7	TGTGCCAGCAGCGCTGGACTCTTCAACGAGCAGTACTTC	CASSAGLFNEQYF
TRBV18	few	.	TRBJ2-1	TGTGCCAGCTCACCAAGCCGCGGCGGGAACTACAATGAGCAGTTCTTC	CASSPSRGGNYNEQFF
TRBV29-1	few	.	TRBJ2-3	TGCAGCGTTGGGGGCCCCCCAGGGTCCACAGATACGCAGTATTTT	CSVGGPPGSTDTQYF
TRBV7-2	few	TRBD1	TRBJ2-1	TGTGCCAGCAGCCCGCGGACAGGGGCCAATGAGCAGTTCTTC	CASSPRTGANEQFF
TRBV5-1	.	TRBD2	TRBJ2-3	TGCGCCAGCAGCTTACTAGCGGGGGACACAGATACGCAGTATTTT	CASSLLAGDTDTQYF
TRBV5-6	.	.	TRBJ2-3	TGTGCCAGCAGCACCTCGTTCCGGACAGATACGCAGTATTTT	CASSTSFRTDTQYF
TRBV5-8	.	.	TRBJ2-3	TGTGCCAGCAGCCCCGGGACATCTACAGATACGCAGTATTTT	CASSPGTSTDTQYF
TRBV10-3	few	.	TRBJ2-5	TGTGCCATCAGTGATTCATGGGCAGATAAGGAGACCCAGTACTTC	CAISDSWADKETQYF
TRBV5-6	few	.	TRBJ2-1	TGTGCCAGCAGCAGCAGGCCCAGCTCCTACAATGAGCAGTTCTTC	CASSSRPSSYNEQFF
TRBV5-1	.	.	TRBJ1-4	TGCGCCAGCAGACTTAGAGGGGAGCGGGATGAAAAACTGTTTTTT	CASRLRGERDEKLFF
TRBV28	.	TRBD2	TRBJ2-3	TGTGCCAGCAGTTTGGGGGGGAGCACAGATACGCAGTATTTT	CASSLGGSTDTQYF
TRBV18	few	.	TRBJ1-1	TGTGCCAGCTCACCGTCCGTCTTGGGGGTCGCGGGCACTGAAGCTTTCTTT	CASSPSVLGVAGTEAFF
TRBV4-2	.	TRBD1	TRBJ1-2	TGTGCCAGCAGCCGAGAAGCCGGACAGGGTGATGGCTACACCTTC	CASSREAGQGDGYTF
TRBV6-5	.	.	TRBJ1-2	TGTGCCAGCAGTTACTCTGGTACCTATGGCTACACCTTC	CASSYSGTYGYTF
TRBV5-1	.	.	TRBJ2-5	TGCGCCAGCAGCTACGGAGGGCAGGGGAGGGAAACCCAGTACTTC	CASSYGGQGRETQYF
TRBV4-2	.	.	TRBJ2-7	TGTGCCAGCAGTTATTCTAGTTGGGGTGACGAGCAGTACTTC	CASSYSSWGDEQYF
TRBV5-4	.	.	TRBJ2-2	TGTGCCAGCAGCCGGAGGGCCGGGGAGCTGTTTTTT	CASSRRAGELFF
TRBV15	.	.	TRBJ2-1	TGTGCCACCAGCAGAGACAGTAAACGGGATGAGCAGTTCTTC	CATSRDSKRDEQFF
TRBV7-9	few	.	TRBJ1-2	TGTGCCAGCAGCCGGACGGTGGGAGCCTTGGACTATGGCTACACCTTC	CASSRTVGALDYGYTF
TRBV29-1	many	TRBD2	TRBJ2-7	TGCAGCGTTGCCCTAGCGGGGTTCCACGAGCAGTACTTC	CSVALAGFHEQYF
TRBV5-1	once	.	TRBJ2-4	TGCGCCAGCAGTGTACAAATAGGAAACATTCAGTACTTC	CASSVQIGNIQYF
TRBV25-1	few	TRBD2	TRBJ2-5	TGTGCCAGCAGTAAAGCGGGAGCAGAGACCCAGTACTTC	CASSKAGAETQYF
TRBV2	few	.	TRBJ2-7	TGTGCCAGCAGCGGTTTAGGCAAATACGAGCAGTACTTC	CASSGLGKYEQYF
TRBV7-2	.	.	TRBJ2-7	TGTGCCAGCAGCACTCAGGGAGGCGCGGGCGAGCAGTACTTC	CASSTQGGAGEQYF
TRBV30	few	.	TRBJ2-3	TGTGCCTGGAGTCAAGGAATCACAGATACGCAGTATTTT	CAWSQGITDTQYF
TRBV9	many	TRBD1	TRBJ1-2	TGTGCCAGCAGCCGGACAGGGGACCCTGGGGCCTACACCTTC	CASSRTGDPGAYTF
TRBV5-1	.	.	TRBJ2-4	TGCGCCAGCAGCCCTCTTGGAGGCAACATTCAGTACTTC	CASSPLGGNIQYF
TRBV30	few	.	TRBJ1-5	TGTGCCTGGAGTGAGGTAGAAGATCAGCCCCAGCATTTT	CAWSEVEDQPQHF
TRBV7-2	.	TRBD2	TRBJ2-1	TGTGCCAGCAGCTTTAGCGGGAGCGGAGGTGAGCAGTTCTTC	CASSFSGSGGEQFF
TRBV15	few	.	TRBJ1-1	TGTGCCACCAGCAGAGAACAGGGGAACACTGAAGCTTTCTTT	CATSREQGNTEAFF
TRBV7-9	.	.	TRBJ1-1	TGTGCCAGCAGCCGCGACGAAGGGGGGACAATATTT	CASSRDEGGTIF
TRBV9	few	.	TRBJ2-5	TGTGCCAGCAGCTCAACCCCCCAGGCTCAAGGGGAGACCCAGTACTTC	CASSSTPQAQGETQYF
TRBV19	few	TRBD2	TRBJ2-1	TGTGCCGACGAGCGGGAGGGGAGCTCCTACAATGAGCAGTTCTTC	CADEREGSSYNEQFF
TRBV29-1	.	.	TRBJ2-5	TGCAGCGTTGAAGATCCGCGGGTACAAGAGACCCAGTACTTC	CSVEDPRVQETQYF
TRBV7-9	few	.	TRBJ2-3	TGTGCCAGCAGCCTTTGGACACGCAACACAGATACGCAGTATTTT	CASSLWTRNTDTQYF
TRBV5-4	few	.	TRBJ2-7	TGTGCCAGCAGCCAGACGGCGAGCTCCTACGAGCAGTACTTC	CASSQTASSYEQYF
TRBV7-6	few	.	TRBJ2-5	TGTGCCAGCAGCCCCCTCAGAGAGACCCAGTACTTC	CASSPLRETQYF
TRBV10-3	few	TRBD2	TRBJ2-7	TGTGCCATCAGTGGAGGGACTAGCGGGTACGAGCAGTACTTC	CAISGGTSGYEQYF
TRBV2	.	TRBD2	TRBJ2-3	TGTGCCAGCCTAGCGGTTCAAAGCACAGATACGCAGTATTTT	CASLAVQSTDTQYF
TRBV11-2	.	.	TRBJ2-1	TGTGCCAGCAGCGGTGCCAAGGGCCTAGATTACAATGAGCAGTTCTTC	CASSGAKGLDYNEQFF
TRBV6-5	.	TRBD2	TRBJ2-5	TGTGCCAGCAGGGGACTAGCGGGGGGCCATCCCACCCAGTACTTC	CASRGLAGGHPTQYF
TRBV4-2	few	.	TRBJ2-3	TGTGCCAGCAGCCAAGATCCCACTGGCGGGGCTAGCACAGATACGCAGTATTTT	CASSQDPTGGASTDTQYF
TRBV9	.	TRBD1	TRBJ2-7	TGTGCCAGCAGCGCCGGGACAGGGGGCCAACTAGAGCAGTACTTC	CASSAGTGGQLEQYF
TRBV27	few	TRBD1	TRBJ1-5	TGTGCCAGCAGCGACAGGGGAAAACAGCCCCAGCATTTT	CASSDRGKQPQHF
TRBV30	few	TRBD1	TRBJ2-7	TGTGCCTGGAGTGTAACACAGGGGGCTACCTACGAGCAGTACTTC	CAWSVTQGATYEQYF
TRBV7-2	many	.	TRBJ1-1	TGTGCCAGCACCTCTTACCCGCGTGAAGCTTTCTTT	CASTSYPREAFF
TRBV30	.	TRBD1	TRBJ1-2	TGTGCCTGGAGTAAGGGACAGGCCTTTAGCTACACCTTC	CAWSKGQAFSYTF
TRBV7-9	few	TRBD1	TRBJ2-3	TGTGCCAGCAGCTTAACAGGGGTCACAGATACGCAGTATTTT	CASSLTGVTDTQYF
TRBV5-6	many	.	TRBJ2-3	TGTGCCAGCAGCTTCGCCCCCTCAAGCACAGATACGCAGTATTTT	CASSFAPSSTDTQYF
TRBV21-1	few	.	TRBJ2-5	TGTGCCAGCAGTTTCATCGGACTAGCGGGGGGCCAAGAGACCCAGTACTTC	CASSFIGLAGGQETQYF